This T cell receptor (beta chain) was sequenced during a study of blood T cell repertoires in COVID-19. Study-wide background: Material from acute and convalescent COVID-19 was sourced from the United States, Italy and Spain. PBMCs, B-cell-depleted T cells, or T cells provided the cDNA or gDNA that made up the material.

Original processing notes: Cell counts per sample came from amplifying reference gene primers. The data were produced by immunoSEQ multiplex PCR, yet TCRdb's version contains in-frame clones alone and is incomplete. V, J and clone size are taken as reported in that table, and D and trimming were inferred from the DNA itself. The repertoire holds some 160,000 clones, with about four fifths as singletons. CDR1 LNHDA and CDR2 SQIVND come from the germline V gene (reference sequence). The CDR3 has 16 residues. After removal of 6 bases from V and 4 bases from J, the junction contained 12 bases not matched to a gene.

This chain joins TRBV19 and TRBJ2-5; 9 bases line up with TRBD2. The sequenced sample was peripheral blood. This sequence was found in an elderly woman with acute or convalescent COVID-19. CDR3 protein: CASRKVGLARGETQYF. The CDR3 nucleotides are TGTGCCAGTAGGAAAGTGGGACTAGCCAGAGGAGAGACCCAGTACTTC.